This section outlines one T cell receptor beta chain sequence together with its context. The antigen remains undetermined. RNA extraction and reverse transcription yielded cDNA as sequencing template. Generated by immunoSEQ multiplex PCR, the TCRdb table keeps only in-frame clones and is missing some. The table has 210,000 or so clones, more than 60% seen once. The entry originates in a study of CD8+ T cells in alopecia areata. Looking at the study overall: Treatment of the treated patients consisted of oral tofacitinib, 5 to 10 mg twice daily. Severity scoring for treated patients was based on the percentage of affected scalp area.

Germline V gene lookup returns CDR1 SNHLY and CDR2 FYNNEI. Trimming removed 6 bases from V and 4 bases from J; junction bases left unmatched: 2. This CDR3 has 13 residues. Study-level findings and limits: Among the top 100, expanded CD8+ clones were significantly decreased by tofacitinib, as was scalp clonality.

Treatment specified: oral pan-JAK inhibitor, 5-10 mg twice daily. The sequence was collected from a human donor with alopecia areata. The input for sequencing was CD4+ T cells sorted from blood, taken at week 44, from a patient treated with tofacitinib. This chain links TRBV2 with TRBJ2-2, with TRBD1 identical over 7 bases. The CDR3 region has the DNA TGTGCCAGCAGGGGACAGAGCACCGGGGAGCTGTTTTTT. This sequence encodes CASRGQSTGELFF.